Listed here are 21 T cell receptor beta chains from one sample, sequenced in a study of blood T cell repertoires in COVID-19. TCRdb keeps only in-frame clones here, not all; method: immunoSEQ multiplex PCR. Among tens of thousands of clones listed, around 87% were seen once. The sample consisted of peripheral blood. Receptors were obtained from a man aged 35 to 55 with acute or convalescent COVID-19.

The chain joins TRBV19 to TRBJ1-2, with D possibly being TRBD1 (5 bases). The CDR3 length is 16 residues. The germline V gene encodes CDR1 LNHDA and CDR2 SQIVND (reference sequence). Trimming removed 7 bases from V and 6 bases from J, with 24 bases in between. CDR3 residues: CASKNTRGPGFDGYTF. DNA of the CDR3: TGTGCCAGTAAAAATACCCGCGGCCCAGGGTTCGATGGCTACACCTTC.

In nucleotides, the CDR3 is TGTGCCTGGAACCCAGGGAAAGAGACCCAGTACTTC. Encoded protein: CAWNPGKETQYF. The chain links TRBV30 to TRBJ2-5; tentative D call: TRBD1 (5 bases). Germline V lookup: CDR1 GTSNPN, CDR2 SVGIG (reference sequence). The CDR3 consists of 12 residues. Trimming removed 4 bases at V and 3 bases at J, with 9 bases between.

This chain links TRBV5-6 with TRBJ2-7, with a possible D match to TRBD2 (5 bases). Looked up from germline, CDR1 is SGHDT and CDR2 is YYEEEE. This CDR3 is built from 18 residues. Trimming took 1 base from V and 0 from J, leaving 20 bases between them. CDR3 nucleotide sequence: TGTGCCAGCAGCTTGTATGCGTCCGGGATCTTAAGCTCCTACGAGCAGTACTTC. Translated, it gives CASSLYASGILSSYEQYF. Supplemented by reference TRBV5-6 and TRBJ2-7, the full variable domain reads DAGVTQSPTHLIKTRGQQVTLRCSPKSGHDTVSWYQQALGQGPQFIFQYYEEEERQRGNFPDRFSGHQFPNYSSELNVNALLLGDSALYLCASSLYASGILSSYEQYFGPGTRLTVT.

This chain uses TRBV7-3 with TRBJ2-2; D is perhaps TRBD2 (6 bases). The ends were cut back, 2 bases at V and 2 bases at J, with 12 bases in the middle. The germline V gene has CDR1 SGHTA and CDR2 FQGTGA. This CDR3 contains 16 residues. The CDR3 DNA follows: TGTGCCAGCAGCTTACGGGGCGGGACTAACACCGGGGAGCTGTTTTTT. As protein: CASSLRGGTNTGELFF.

The chain uses TRBV7-9 and TRBJ2-7, with 12 positions matching TRBD2. Germline loops: CDR1 SEHNR, CDR2 FQNEAQ (reference sequence). With V trimmed by 4 bases and J by 6 bases, 4 bases remained unmatched. This CDR3 comprises 14 residues. This chain's CDR3 is CASSWTSGTGEQYF. CDR3 nucleotides: TGTGCCAGCAGCTGGACTAGCGGGACGGGCGAGCAGTACTTC.

About this clone itself: Other DNA sequences in the sample encode the same CDR3. The CDR3 protein is CASSLDSGELFF. CDR3 DNA: TGTGCCAGCAGCTTAGATAGCGGGGAGCTGTTTTTT. The chain recombines TRBV7-2 with TRBJ2-2; D unclear. Germline V gene sequence: CDR1 SGHTA, CDR2 FQGNSA. CDR3 length: 12 residues. Trimming left V 1 base short and J 7 bases short, with 4 bases between.

On this clone: At one end, the junction sequence differs from germline, possibly due to a read error. The chain recombines TRBV9 with TRBJ2-3; D is unclear. Germline CDR1 reads SGDLS; CDR2 reads YYNGEE. CDR3 length: 16 amino acids. CDR3 bases: TGTGCCAGCAGCGTAGGAGGATCTTTTAGCACATATACGCAGTATTTT. It is translated as CASSVGGSFSTYTQYF.

Points on this clone: The sample has other DNA sequences that encode this CDR3 too. V usage is TRBV11-2 and J usage is TRBJ2-7, with D possibly TRBD2 on 5 matching bases. The CDR3 contains 16 residues. Per germline, CDR1 SGHAT and CDR2 FQNNGV. Trimming removed 0 bases at V and 4 bases at J, with 16 bases between. CDR3 in amino acids: CASSLDAKYSAYEQYF. For the CDR3, the DNA is TGTGCCAGCAGCTTAGATGCGAAATATAGCGCTTACGAGCAGTACTTC.

The rearrangement links TRBV27 to TRBJ1-4, with a possible D match to TRBD1 (5 bases). V gave up 2 bases and J gave up 4 bases, with 8 bases separating them. Germline V gene sequence: CDR1 MNHEY, CDR2 SMNVEV (reference sequence). The CDR3 runs 14 residues. The CDR3 reads CASSLGGYNEKLFF. CDR3 in DNA: TGTGCCAGCAGTTTAGGGGGGTATAATGAAAAACTGTTTTTT.

The J gene is TRBJ2-1, the V gene TRBV5-1, with 7 nucleotides matching TRBD1. The CDR3 length is 14 residues. Per the germline V gene, CDR1 is SGHRS and CDR2 is YFSETQ. Germline trimming cut 0 bases from V and 5 bases from J; bases unmatched to any gene: 2. This chain's CDR3 is CASSLGDRDNEQFF. DNA for the CDR3: TGCGCCAGCAGCTTGGGTGACAGGGACAATGAGCAGTTCTTC.

V usage is TRBV2 and J usage is TRBJ1-4, with unresolved D. The germline V gene encodes CDR1 SNHLY and CDR2 FYNNEI. Trimming stripped 5 bases from V and 4 bases from J, with 14 bases between. This CDR3 spans 15 amino acids. Here the CDR3 DNA reads TGTGCCAGCAGTCGGGAGCAAGGCGATAATGAAAAACTGTTTTTT. It yields the protein CASSREQGDNEKLFF.

This chain uses TRBV11-3 with TRBJ2-5, with 16 bases lining up with TRBD2. The germline CDR1 and CDR2 sequences are SGHNT and YENEEA. Losses at the gene ends were 3 bases for V and 3 bases for J; bases not matched to a gene: 1. CDR3 length: 16 residues. CDR3 DNA: TGTGCCAGCAGCTTCGGGACTAGCGGGAGGGAAGAGACCCAGTACTTC. The encoded protein is CASSFGTSGREETQYF.

This clone was recorded a few times. The V gene is TRBV6-6, the J gene TRBJ2-2; D unresolved. Trimming cost V 4 bases and J 7 bases, with 19 bases left between them. Germline CDR1 is MNHNY and CDR2 is SVGAGI (reference sequence). There are 16 residues in the CDR3. Here the CDR3 DNA reads TGTGCCAGCAGTTCTGGTCGGCAACCCCAGGTCGGGGAGCTGTTTTTT. Translating it yields CASSSGRQPQVGELFF.

The rearrangement links TRBV27 to TRBJ1-5; D gene unclear. The CDR3 spans 13 residues. CDR1 and CDR2 from the germline V gene are MNHEY and SMNVEV (reference sequence). V lost 0 bases, J lost 6 bases, and 6 bases lay in between. The CDR3 reads CASSLSASQPQHF. CDR3 bases: TGTGCCAGCAGTTTATCGGCCAGTCAGCCCCAGCATTTT.

V gene TRBV29-1 combines with J gene TRBJ1-2; 9 bases agree with TRBD1. After removal of 1 base from V and 5 bases from J, the junction contained 8 bases not matched to a gene. CDR1 is SQVTM, CDR2 ANQGSEA, per germline. The CDR3 consists of 15 residues. The CDR3 loop reads CSVEGTGVSRYGYTF. The DNA for the CDR3 is TGCAGCGTTGAAGGGACAGGGGTCTCTAGGTATGGCTACACCTTC. Looking up the rest from reference TRBV29-1 and TRBJ1-2 gives the full variable domain: SAVISQKPSRDICQRGTSLTIQCQVDSQVTMMFWYRQQPGQSLTLIATANQGSEATYESGFVIDKFPISRPNLTFSTLTVSNMSPEDSSIYLCSVEGTGVSRYGYTFGSGTRLTVV.

The V call is TRBV6-2 or TRBV6-3, the J call TRBJ2-7; 9 nucleotides agree with TRBD2. Losses at the gene ends were 0 bases for V and 4 bases for J; bases not matched to a gene: 4. Germline V CDR1 and CDR2: MNHEY, SVGEGT. The CDR3 sequence is 15 residues long. The CDR3 loop is CASSYSSSGIYEQYF. CDR3 nucleotide sequence: TGTGCCAGCAGTTACTCCTCTAGCGGGATTTACGAGCAGTACTTC.

The CDR3 region is CAWAPPGDGTDTQYF. The DNA for the CDR3 is TGTGCCTGGGCCCCTCCAGGGGATGGCACAGATACGCAGTATTTT. This sequence joins TRBV30 and TRBJ2-3; the D gene is possibly TRBD1 (6 bases). Germline V gene lookup returns CDR1 GTSNPN and CDR2 SVGIG (reference sequence). V was cut by 5 bases and J by 1 base, with 16 bases left in between. CDR3 length: 15 amino acids. Full variable domain (outside the CDR3, taken from reference TRBV30 and TRBJ2-3): SQTIHQWPATLVQPVGSPLSLECTVEGTSNPNLYWYRQAAGRGLQLLFYSVGIGQISSEVPQNLSASRPQDRQFILSSKKLLLSDSGFYLCAWAPPGDGTDTQYFGPGTRLTVL.

The V and J genes are TRBV4-2 and TRBJ1-4, with TRBD1 matching over 11 bases. Germline CDR1 is LGHNA and CDR2 is YNFKEQ. This CDR3 has 19 residues. The V and J ends lost 0 bases and 1 base, in that order; junction bases with no gene match: 7. In DNA form, the CDR3 reads TGTGCCAGCAGCCAAGATACCCCGGACAGGGGGCAAACTAATGAAAAACTGTTTTTT. Residues: CASSQDTPDRGQTNEKLFF.

The rearrangement links TRBV4-1 to TRBJ2-7; 8 bases agree with TRBD2. Germline CDR1 MGHRA, CDR2 YSYEKL. Losses at the gene ends were 0 bases for V and 3 bases for J; bases not matched to a gene: 1. There are 14 residues in the CDR3. Here the CDR3 reads CASSQESGSYEQYF. In nucleotides, the CDR3 is TGCGCCAGCAGCCAAGAGAGCGGGAGCTACGAGCAGTACTTC.

The V call is TRBV9, the J call TRBJ2-5, with D tentatively TRBD1 (6 bases). V was trimmed by 6 bases and J by 0 bases, leaving 18 bases between them. The CDR3 runs 16 residues. Germline V gives CDR1 SGDLS, CDR2 YYNGEE. CDR3 sequence (DNA): TGTGCCAGCACGCGAGACGGACAGCTGTACCAAGAGACCCAGTACTTC. Translating it yields CASTRDGQLYQETQYF.

V and J are TRBV11-2 and TRBJ2-7; 7 bases line up with TRBD2. CDR3 length equals 15 residues. From germline, CDR1 is SGHAT and CDR2 FQNNGV. V was pared by 5 bases and J by 2 bases, with 9 bases of the junction left unmatched. The CDR3 nucleotides are TGTGCCAGCAGCGTTACACGGGACTACACCTACGAGCAGTACTTC. Residues: CASSVTRDYTYEQYF.